This T cell receptor beta chain was recovered during a study of blood T cell repertoires in COVID-19. Study details: From T cells, B-cell-depleted T cells, or PBMCs came the material, which was cDNA or gDNA.

CDR1 is SGDLS and CDR2 is YYNGEE in the germline V gene. V was trimmed by 0 bases and J by 5 bases, leaving 5 bases between them. The CDR3 is 12 amino acids. This table comes from immunoSEQ multiplex PCR, and its TCRdb copy is limited to in-frame clones, with some not included. There are approximately 300,000 clones in the sample; around 90% occur only once, and approximately 7.5% lies in the top ten. Sample: peripheral blood. The J gene is TRBJ1-2, the V gene TRBV9; D is uncertain. This receptor was identified in a woman between 25 and 40 years old with COVID-19, enrolled during active disease. The CDR3: CASSVDEYGYTF. CDR3 nucleotide sequence: TGTGCCAGCAGCGTAGACGAGTATGGCTACACCTTC.